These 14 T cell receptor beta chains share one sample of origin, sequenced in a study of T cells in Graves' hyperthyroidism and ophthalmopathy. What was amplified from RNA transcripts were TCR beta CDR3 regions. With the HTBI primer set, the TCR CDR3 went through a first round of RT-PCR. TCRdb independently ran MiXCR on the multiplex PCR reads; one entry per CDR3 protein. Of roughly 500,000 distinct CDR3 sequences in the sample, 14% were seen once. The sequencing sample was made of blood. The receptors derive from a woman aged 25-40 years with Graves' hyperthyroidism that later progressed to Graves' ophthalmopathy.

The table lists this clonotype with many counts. The CDR3 region has the DNA TGCGCCAGCAGCCCAGAGCCCCGACAGCCCCAGCATTTT. Its protein product is CASSPEPRQPQHF. V usage is TRBV5-1 and J usage is TRBJ1-5; D remains unclear. V lost 4 bases and J 7 bases, leaving 12 bases between the germline ends. The CDR3 is 13 amino acids. From germline, CDR1 is SGHRS and CDR2 YFSETQ.

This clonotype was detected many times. For the CDR3, the DNA is TGTGCCAGCAGTCCAAGATTCGAGCAGTACTTC. This sequence encodes CASSPRFEQYF. The chain couples TRBV6-1 to TRBJ2-7, with unresolved D. Germline values: CDR1 MNHNS, CDR2 SASEGT. V lost 5 bases to trimming and J lost 6 bases, with 8 bases between them. The CDR3 totals 11 residues.

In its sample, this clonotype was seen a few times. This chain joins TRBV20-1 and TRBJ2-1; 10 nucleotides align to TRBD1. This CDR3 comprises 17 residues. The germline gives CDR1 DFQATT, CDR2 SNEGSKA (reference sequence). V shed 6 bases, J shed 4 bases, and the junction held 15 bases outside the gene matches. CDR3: CSAARPGQGSYYNEQFF. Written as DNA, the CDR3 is TGCAGTGCCGCCCGCCCGGGACAGGGGTCCTATTACAATGAGCAGTTCTTC.

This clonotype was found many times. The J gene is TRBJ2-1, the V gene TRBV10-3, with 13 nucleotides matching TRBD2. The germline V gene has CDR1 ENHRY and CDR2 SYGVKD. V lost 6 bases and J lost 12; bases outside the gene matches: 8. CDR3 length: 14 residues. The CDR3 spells CAISVGTSGVGQFF. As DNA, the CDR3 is TGTGCCATCAGCGTCGGGACTAGCGGGGTCGGGCAGTTCTTC.

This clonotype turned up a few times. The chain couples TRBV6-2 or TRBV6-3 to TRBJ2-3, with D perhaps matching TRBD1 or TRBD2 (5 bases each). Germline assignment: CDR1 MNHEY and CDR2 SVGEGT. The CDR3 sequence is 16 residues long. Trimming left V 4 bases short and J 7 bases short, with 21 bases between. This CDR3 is CASSSLVGVNRYTQYF. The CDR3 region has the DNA TGTGCCAGCAGTTCGCTCGTGGGGGTAAATCGCTATACGCAGTATTTT.

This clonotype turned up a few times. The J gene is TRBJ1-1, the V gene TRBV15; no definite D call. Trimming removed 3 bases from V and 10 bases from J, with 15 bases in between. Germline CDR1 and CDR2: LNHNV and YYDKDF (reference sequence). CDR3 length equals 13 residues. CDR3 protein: CATSSERYFVAFF. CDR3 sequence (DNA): TGTGCCACCAGCAGCGAGAGGTATTTCGTAGCTTTCTTT.

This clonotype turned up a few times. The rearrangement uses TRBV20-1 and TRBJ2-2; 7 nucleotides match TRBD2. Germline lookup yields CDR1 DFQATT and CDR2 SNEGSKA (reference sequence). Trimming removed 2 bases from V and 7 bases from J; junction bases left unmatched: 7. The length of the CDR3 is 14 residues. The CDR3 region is CSARPSGNDGELFF. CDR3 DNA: TGCAGTGCTAGACCCAGCGGGAACGACGGGGAGCTGTTTTTT.

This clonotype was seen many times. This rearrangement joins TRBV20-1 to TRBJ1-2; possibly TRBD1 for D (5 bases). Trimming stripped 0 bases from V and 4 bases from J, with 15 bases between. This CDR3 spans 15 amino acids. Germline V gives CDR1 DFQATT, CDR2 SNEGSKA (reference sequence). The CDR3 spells CSARDREEGLYGYTF. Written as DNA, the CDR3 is TGCAGTGCTAGAGATCGGGAGGAGGGGCTCTATGGCTACACCTTC.

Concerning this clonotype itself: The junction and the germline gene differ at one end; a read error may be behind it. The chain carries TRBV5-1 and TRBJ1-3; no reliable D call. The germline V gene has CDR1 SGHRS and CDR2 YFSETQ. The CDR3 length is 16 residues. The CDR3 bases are TGTGCCAGCAGCTTGGCGTCCTCCACCTCTGGAAACACCATATATTTT. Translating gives CASSLASSTSGNTIYF.

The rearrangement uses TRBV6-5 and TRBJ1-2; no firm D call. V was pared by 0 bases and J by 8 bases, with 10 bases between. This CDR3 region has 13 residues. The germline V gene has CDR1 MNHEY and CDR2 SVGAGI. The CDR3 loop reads CASSYSKSGGYTF. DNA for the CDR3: TGTGCCAGCAGTTACTCGAAAAGTGGAGGCTACACCTTC.

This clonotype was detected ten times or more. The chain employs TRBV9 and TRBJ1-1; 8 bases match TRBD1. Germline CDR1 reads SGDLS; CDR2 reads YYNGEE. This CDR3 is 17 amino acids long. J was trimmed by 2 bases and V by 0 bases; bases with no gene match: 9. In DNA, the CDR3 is TGTGCCAGCAGCGTAGGAAGTGCAGGGGGCAGAAACACTGAAGCTTTCTTT. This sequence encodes CASSVGSAGGRNTEAFF.

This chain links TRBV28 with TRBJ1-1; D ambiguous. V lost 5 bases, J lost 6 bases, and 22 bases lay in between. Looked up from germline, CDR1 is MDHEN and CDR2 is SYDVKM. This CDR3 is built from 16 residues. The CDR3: CASSGLVGPPNPEAFF. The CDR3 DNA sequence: TGTGCCAGCAGTGGCCTAGTGGGCCCTCCAAACCCTGAAGCTTTCTTT. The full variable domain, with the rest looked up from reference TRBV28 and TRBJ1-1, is DVKVTQSSRYLVKRTGEKVFLECVQDMDHENMFWYRQDPGLGLRLIYFSYDVKMKEKGDIPEGYSVSREKKERFSLILESASTNQTSMYLCASSGLVGPPNPEAFFGQGTRLTVV.

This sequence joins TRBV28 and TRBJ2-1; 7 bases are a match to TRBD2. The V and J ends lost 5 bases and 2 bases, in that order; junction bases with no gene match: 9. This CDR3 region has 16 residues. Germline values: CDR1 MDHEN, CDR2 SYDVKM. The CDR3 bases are TGTGCCAGCAGTCCCTACCTAGCGGCGCCCTACAATGAGCAGTTCTTC. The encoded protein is CASSPYLAAPYNEQFF.

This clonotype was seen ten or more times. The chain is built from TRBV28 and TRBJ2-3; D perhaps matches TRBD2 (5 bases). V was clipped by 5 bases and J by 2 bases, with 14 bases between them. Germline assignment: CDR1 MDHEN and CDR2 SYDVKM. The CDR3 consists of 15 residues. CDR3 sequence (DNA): TGTGCCAGCAGTACCCTGGAGCGGCTCACAGATACGCAGTATTTT. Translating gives CASSTLERLTDTQYF.